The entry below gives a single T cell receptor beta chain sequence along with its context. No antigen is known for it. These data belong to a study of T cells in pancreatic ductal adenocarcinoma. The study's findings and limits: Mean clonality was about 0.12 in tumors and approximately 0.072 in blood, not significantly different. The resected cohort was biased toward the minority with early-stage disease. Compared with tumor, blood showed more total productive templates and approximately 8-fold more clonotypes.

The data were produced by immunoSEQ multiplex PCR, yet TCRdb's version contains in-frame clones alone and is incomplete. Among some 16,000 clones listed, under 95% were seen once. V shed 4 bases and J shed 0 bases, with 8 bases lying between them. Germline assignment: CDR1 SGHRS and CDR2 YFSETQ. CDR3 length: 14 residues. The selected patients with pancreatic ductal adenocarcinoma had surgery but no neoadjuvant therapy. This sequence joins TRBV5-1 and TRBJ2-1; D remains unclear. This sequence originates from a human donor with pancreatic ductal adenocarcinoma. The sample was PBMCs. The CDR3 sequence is CASSLGNSYNEQFF. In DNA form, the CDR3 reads TGCGCCAGCAGCCTGGGGAACTCCTACAATGAGCAGTTCTTC. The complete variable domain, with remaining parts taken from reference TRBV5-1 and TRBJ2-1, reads KAGVTQTPRYLIKTRGQQVTLSCSPISGHRSVSWYQQTPGQGLQFLFEYFSETQRNKGNFPGRFSGRQFSNSRSEMNVSTLELGDSALYLCASSLGNSYNEQFFGPGTRLTVL.